Shown below are 3 T cell receptor beta chains from a single sample sequenced in a study of cytomegalovirus exposure and HLA in healthy donors. Data came from immunoSEQ multiplex PCR; TCRdb stores just in-frame clones and leaves some out. Of 120,000 or so clones in the sample, 70% to 90% are singletons; the top ten hold about 1.9%. Material for sequencing was PBMCs. The receptors derive from a woman younger than 35 in good health and CMV-seronegative.

The V and J genes are TRBV6-6 and TRBJ1-2, with 7 bases lining up with TRBD1. V dropped 2 bases and J dropped 2; count of bases not matched to a gene: 2. Germline-derived CDR1 and CDR2 are MNHNY and SVGAGI (reference sequence). The CDR3 is 14 amino acids. The CDR3 DNA follows: TGTGCCAGCAGTTACGAGGGGGCAAACTATGGCTACACCTTC. Translation: CASSYEGANYGYTF.

This rearrangement joins TRBV5-1 to TRBJ1-2, with 9 bases lining up with TRBD1. The length of the CDR3 is 14 residues. After removal of 4 bases from V and 8 bases from J, the junction contained 9 bases not matched to a gene. Germline V gives CDR1 SGHRS, CDR2 YFSETQ. Here the CDR3 DNA reads TGCGCCAGCAGCGCGCAGACAGGGGGTTACGGCTACACCTTC. Translating gives CASSAQTGGYGYTF.

The rearrangement links TRBV5-1 to TRBJ1-1; 7 bases map to TRBD1. CDR3 length: 15 residues. J was trimmed by 8 bases and V by 0 bases; bases with no gene match: 10. The germline V gene encodes CDR1 SGHRS and CDR2 YFSETQ. The CDR3 DNA reads TGCGCCAGCAGCTTGGACGGACAGGCTTCCCGGGAAGCTTTCTTT. Translation: CASSLDGQASREAFF.